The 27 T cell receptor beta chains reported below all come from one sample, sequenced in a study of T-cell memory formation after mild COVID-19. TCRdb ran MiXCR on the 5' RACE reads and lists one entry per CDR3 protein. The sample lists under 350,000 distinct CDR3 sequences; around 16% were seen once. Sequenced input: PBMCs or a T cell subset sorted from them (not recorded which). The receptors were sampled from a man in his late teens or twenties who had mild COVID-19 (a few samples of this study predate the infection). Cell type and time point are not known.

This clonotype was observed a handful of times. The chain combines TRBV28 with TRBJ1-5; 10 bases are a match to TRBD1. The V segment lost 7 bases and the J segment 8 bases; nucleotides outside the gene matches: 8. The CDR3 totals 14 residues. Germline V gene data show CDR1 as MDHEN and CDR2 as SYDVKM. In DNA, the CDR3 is TGTGCCAGCATCCAGGACAGGGGGATTGAGCCCCAGCATTTT. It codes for CASIQDRGIEPQHF.

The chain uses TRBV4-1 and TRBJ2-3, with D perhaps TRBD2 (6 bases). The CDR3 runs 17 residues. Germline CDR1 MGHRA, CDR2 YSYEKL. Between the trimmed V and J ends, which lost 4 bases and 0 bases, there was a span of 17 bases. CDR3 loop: CASSRTAGTSSTDTQYF. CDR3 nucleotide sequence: TGCGCCAGCAGCCGAACGGCCGGGACTTCTAGCACAGATACGCAGTATTTT.

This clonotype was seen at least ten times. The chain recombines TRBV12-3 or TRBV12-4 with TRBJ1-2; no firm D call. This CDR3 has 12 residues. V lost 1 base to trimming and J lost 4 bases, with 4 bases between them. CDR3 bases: TGTGCCAGCAGTTTAGGGTCCTATGGCTACACCTTC. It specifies CASSLGSYGYTF.

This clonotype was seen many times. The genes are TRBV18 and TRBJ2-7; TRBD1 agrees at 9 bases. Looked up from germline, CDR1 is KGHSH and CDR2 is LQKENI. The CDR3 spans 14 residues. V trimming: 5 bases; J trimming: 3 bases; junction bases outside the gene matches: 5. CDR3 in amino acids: CASSSGTGSYEQYF. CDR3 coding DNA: TGTGCCAGCTCATCCGGGACAGGGAGCTACGAGCAGTACTTC.

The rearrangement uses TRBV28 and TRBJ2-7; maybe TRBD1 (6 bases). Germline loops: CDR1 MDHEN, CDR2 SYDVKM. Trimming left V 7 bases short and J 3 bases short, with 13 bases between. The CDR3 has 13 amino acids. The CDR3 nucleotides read TGTGCCAGCACCGGGGACACCCACTACGAGCAGTACTTC. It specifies CASTGDTHYEQYF.

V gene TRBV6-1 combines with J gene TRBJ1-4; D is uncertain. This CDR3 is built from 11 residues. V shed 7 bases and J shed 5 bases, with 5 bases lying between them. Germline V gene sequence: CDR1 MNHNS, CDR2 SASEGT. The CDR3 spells CASTLNEKLFF. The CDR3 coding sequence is TGTGCCAGCACCTTAAATGAAAAACTGTTTTTT.

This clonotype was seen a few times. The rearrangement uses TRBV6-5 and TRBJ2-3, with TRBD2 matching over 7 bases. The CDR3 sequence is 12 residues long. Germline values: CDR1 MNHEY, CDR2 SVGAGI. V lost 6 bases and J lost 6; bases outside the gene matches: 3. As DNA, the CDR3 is TGTGCCAGCAGACCCGGGGGGGATACGCAGTATTTT. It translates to CASRPGGDTQYF.

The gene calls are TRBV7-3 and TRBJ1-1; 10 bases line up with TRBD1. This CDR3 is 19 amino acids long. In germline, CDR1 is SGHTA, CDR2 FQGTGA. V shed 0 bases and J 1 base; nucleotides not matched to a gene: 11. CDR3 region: CASSLTFATGGLPNTEAFF. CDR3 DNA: TGTGCCAGCAGCTTAACGTTCGCGACAGGGGGCTTACCGAACACTGAAGCTTTCTTT. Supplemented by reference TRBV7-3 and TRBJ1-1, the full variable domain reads GAGVSQTPSNKVTEKGKYVELRCDPISGHTALYWYRQSLGQGPEFLIYFQGTGAADDSGLPNDRFFAVRPEGSVSTLKIQRTERGDSAVYLCASSLTFATGGLPNTEAFFGQGTRLTVV.

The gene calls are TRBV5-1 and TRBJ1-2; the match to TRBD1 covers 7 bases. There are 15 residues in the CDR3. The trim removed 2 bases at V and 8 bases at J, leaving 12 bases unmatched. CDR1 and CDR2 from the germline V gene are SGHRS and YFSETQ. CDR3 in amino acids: CASSFGTAHQRGYTF. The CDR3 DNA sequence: TGCGCCAGCAGCTTTGGGACAGCTCATCAGCGGGGCTACACCTTC. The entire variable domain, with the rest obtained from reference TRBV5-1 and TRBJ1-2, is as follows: KAGVTQTPRYLIKTRGQQVTLSCSPISGHRSVSWYQQTPGQGLQFLFEYFSETQRNKGNFPGRFSGRQFSNSRSEMNVSTLELGDSALYLCASSFGTAHQRGYTFGSGTRLTVV.

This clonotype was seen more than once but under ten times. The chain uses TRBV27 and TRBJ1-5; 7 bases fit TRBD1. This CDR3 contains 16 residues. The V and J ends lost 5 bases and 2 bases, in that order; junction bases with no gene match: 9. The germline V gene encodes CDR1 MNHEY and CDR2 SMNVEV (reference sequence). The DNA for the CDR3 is TGTGCCAGCAGTCCTTATACAGGGGTTGGCAATCAGCCCCAGCATTTT. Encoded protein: CASSPYTGVGNQPQHF.

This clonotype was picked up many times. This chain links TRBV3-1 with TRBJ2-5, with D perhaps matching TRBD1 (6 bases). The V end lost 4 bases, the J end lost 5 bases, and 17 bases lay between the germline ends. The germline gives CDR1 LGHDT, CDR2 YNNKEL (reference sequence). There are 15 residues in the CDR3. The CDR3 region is CASSLRQAAGETQYF. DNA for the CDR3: TGTGCCAGCAGCCTACGACAGGCTGCCGGGGAGACCCAGTACTTC.

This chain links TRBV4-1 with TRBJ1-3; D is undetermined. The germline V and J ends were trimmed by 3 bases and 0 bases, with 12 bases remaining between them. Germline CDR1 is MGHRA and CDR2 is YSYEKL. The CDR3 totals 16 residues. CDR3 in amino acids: CASSQTLPLSGNTIYF. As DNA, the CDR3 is TGCGCCAGCAGCCAGACCTTACCGCTCTCTGGAAACACCATATATTTT.

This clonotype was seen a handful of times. For the CDR3, the DNA is TGTGCCAGCAAAAGGGGGGCGGGGGCCTACGAGCAGTACTTC. Amino acid sequence: CASKRGAGAYEQYF. V and J are TRBV12-3 or TRBV12-4 and TRBJ2-7; a possible D gene is TRBD2 (7 bases). This CDR3 has 14 residues. The V gene lost 7 bases and the J gene lost 2 bases, with 15 bases spanning the gap.

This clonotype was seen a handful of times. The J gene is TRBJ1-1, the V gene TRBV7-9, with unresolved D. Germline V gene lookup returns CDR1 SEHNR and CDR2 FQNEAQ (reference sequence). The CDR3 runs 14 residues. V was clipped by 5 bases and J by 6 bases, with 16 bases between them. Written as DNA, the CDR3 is TGTGCCAGCAGCGTCGCAGGAGGGATACCTGAAGCTTTCTTT. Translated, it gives CASSVAGGIPEAFF. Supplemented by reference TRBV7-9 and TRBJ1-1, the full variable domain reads DTGVSQNPRHKITKRGQNVTFRCDPISEHNRLYWYRQTLGQGPEFLTYFQNEAQLEKSRLLSDRFSAERPKGSFSTLEIQRTEQGDSAMYLCASSVAGGIPEAFFGQGTRLTVV.

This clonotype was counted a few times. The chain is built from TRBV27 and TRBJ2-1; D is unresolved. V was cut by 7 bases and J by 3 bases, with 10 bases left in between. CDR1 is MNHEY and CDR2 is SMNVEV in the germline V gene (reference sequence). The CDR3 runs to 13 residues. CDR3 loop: CASKRAGYNEQFF. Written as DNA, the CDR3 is TGTGCCAGCAAAAGGGCCGGCTACAATGAGCAGTTCTTC.

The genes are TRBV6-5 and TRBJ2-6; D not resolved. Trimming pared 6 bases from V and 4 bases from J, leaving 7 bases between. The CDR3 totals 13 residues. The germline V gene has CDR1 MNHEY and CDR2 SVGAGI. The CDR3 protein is CASRKSGANVLTF. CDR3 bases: TGTGCCAGCAGGAAATCCGGGGCCAACGTCCTGACTTTC.

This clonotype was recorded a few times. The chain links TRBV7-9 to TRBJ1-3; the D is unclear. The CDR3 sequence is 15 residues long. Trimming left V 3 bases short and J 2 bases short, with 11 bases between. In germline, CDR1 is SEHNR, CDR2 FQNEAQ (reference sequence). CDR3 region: CASSLGRRPGNTIYF. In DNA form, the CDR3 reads TGTGCCAGCAGCTTGGGCAGGAGGCCTGGAAACACCATATATTTT.

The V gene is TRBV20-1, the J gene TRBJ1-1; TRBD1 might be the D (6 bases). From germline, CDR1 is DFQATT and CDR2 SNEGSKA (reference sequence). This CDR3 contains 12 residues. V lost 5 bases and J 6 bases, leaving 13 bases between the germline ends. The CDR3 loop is CSARRNRAEAFF. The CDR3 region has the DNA TGCAGTGCTCGAAGGAACAGGGCTGAAGCTTTCTTT.

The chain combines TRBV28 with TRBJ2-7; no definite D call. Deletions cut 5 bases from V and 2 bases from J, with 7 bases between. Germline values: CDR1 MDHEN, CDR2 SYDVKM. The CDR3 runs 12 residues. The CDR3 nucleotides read TGTGCCAGCAGTGCCAAGACCTACGAGCAGTACTTC. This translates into CASSAKTYEQYF.

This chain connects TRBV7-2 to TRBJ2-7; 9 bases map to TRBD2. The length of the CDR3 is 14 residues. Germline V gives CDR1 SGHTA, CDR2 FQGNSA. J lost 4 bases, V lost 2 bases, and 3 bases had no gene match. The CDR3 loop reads CASSLLAGSYEQYF. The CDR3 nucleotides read TGTGCCAGCAGCTTACTAGCGGGGTCTTACGAGCAGTACTTC.

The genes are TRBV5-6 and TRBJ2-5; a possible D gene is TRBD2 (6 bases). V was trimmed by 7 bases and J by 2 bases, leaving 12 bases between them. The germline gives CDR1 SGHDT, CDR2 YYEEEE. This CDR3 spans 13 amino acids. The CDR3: CASAGGYQETQYF. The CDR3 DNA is TGTGCCAGCGCCGGAGGGTATCAAGAGACCCAGTACTTC. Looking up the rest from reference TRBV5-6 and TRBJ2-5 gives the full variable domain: DAGVTQSPTHLIKTRGQQVTLRCSPKSGHDTVSWYQQALGQGPQFIFQYYEEEERQRGNFPDRFSGHQFPNYSSELNVNALLLGDSALYLCASAGGYQETQYFGPGTRLLVL.

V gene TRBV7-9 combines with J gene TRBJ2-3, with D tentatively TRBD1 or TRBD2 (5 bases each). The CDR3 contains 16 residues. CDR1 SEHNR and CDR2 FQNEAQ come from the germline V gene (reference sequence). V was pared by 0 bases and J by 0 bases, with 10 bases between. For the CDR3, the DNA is TGTGCCAGCAGCTTAGCCGAGGGGCCCAGCACAGATACGCAGTATTTT. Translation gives CASSLAEGPSTDTQYF.

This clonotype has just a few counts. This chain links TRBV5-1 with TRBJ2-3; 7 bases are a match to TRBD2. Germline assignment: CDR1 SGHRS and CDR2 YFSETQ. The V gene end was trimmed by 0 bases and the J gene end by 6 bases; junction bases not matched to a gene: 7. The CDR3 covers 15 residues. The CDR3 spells CASSLERGHADTQYF. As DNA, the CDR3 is TGCGCCAGCAGCTTGGAGCGGGGTCACGCGGATACGCAGTATTTT.

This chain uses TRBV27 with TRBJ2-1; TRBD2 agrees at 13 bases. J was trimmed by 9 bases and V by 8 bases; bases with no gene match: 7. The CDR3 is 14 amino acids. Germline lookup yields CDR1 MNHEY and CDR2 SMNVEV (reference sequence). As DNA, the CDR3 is TGTGCCAGCGGAACTAGCGGGGGGGCCGTTGAGCAGTTCTTC. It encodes CASGTSGGAVEQFF.

The CDR3 sequence: CASSLDFSGTVRQPQHF. The CDR3 region has the DNA TGTGCCAGCAGCTTAGATTTTTCAGGGACCGTGCGTCAGCCCCAGCATTTT. The gene calls are TRBV11-2 and TRBJ1-5, with D maybe TRBD1 (5 bases). V lost 0 bases to trimming and J lost 6 bases, with 18 bases between them. In germline, CDR1 is SGHAT, CDR2 FQNNGV. The CDR3 is made up of 17 amino acids.

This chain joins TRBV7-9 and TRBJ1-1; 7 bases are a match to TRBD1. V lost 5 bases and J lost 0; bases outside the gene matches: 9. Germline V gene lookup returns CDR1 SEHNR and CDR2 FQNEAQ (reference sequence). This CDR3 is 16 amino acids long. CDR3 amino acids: CASSTTGARMNTEAFF. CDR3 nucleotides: TGTGCCAGCAGCACTACAGGGGCCCGTATGAACACTGAAGCTTTCTTT. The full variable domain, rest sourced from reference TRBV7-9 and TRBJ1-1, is DTGVSQNPRHKITKRGQNVTFRCDPISEHNRLYWYRQTLGQGPEFLTYFQNEAQLEKSRLLSDRFSAERPKGSFSTLEIQRTEQGDSAMYLCASSTTGARMNTEAFFGQGTRLTVV.

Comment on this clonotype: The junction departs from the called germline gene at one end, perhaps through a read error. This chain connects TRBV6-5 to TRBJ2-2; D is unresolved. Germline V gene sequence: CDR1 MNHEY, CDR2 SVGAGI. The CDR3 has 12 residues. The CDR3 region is CASSDSTGELFF. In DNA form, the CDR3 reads TGTGCCAGCAGTGACTCAACCGGGGAGCTGTTTTTT.